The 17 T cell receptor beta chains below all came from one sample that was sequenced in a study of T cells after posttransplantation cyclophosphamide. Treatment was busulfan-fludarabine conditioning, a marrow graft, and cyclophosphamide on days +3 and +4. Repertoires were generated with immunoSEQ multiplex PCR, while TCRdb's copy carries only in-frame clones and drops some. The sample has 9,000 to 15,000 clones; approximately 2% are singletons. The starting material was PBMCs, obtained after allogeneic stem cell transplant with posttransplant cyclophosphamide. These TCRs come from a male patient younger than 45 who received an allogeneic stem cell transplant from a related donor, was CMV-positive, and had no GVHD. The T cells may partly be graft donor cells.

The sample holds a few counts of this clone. The CDR3 region has the DNA TGTGCCAGCAGTTTTTTGACAGGATACGAGCAGTACTTC. It yields the protein CASSFLTGYEQYF. This rearrangement joins TRBV27 to TRBJ2-7; D might be TRBD1 (6 bases). The germline gives CDR1 MNHEY, CDR2 SMNVEV (reference sequence). Trimming removed 3 bases from V and 4 bases from J, with 10 bases in between. CDR3 length: 13 amino acids.

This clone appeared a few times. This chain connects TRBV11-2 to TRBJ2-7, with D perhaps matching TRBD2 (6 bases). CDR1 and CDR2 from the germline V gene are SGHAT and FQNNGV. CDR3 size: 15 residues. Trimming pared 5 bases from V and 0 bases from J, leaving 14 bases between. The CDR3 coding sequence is TGTGCCAGCAGCACGGGCGGGATAAGCTCCTACGAGCAGTACTTC. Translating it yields CASSTGGISSYEQYF.

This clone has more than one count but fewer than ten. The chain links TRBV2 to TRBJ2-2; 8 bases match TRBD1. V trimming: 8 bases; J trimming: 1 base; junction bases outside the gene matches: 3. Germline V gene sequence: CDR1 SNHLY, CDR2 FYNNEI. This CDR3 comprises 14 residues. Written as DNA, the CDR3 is TGTGCCAGCGAAGGGACAGGGAACACCGGGGAGCTGTTTTTT. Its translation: CASEGTGNTGELFF.

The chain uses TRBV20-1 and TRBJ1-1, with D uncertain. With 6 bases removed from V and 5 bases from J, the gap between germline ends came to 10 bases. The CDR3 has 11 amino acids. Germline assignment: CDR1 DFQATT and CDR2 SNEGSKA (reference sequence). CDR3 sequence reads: CSAKTETEAFF. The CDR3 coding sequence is TGCAGTGCAAAAACCGAGACTGAAGCTTTCTTT.

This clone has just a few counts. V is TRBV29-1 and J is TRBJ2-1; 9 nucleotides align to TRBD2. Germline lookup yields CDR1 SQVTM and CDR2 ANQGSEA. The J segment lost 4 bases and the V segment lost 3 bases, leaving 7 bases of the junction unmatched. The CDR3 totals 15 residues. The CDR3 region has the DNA TGCAGCGTTGATTTGAGCGGGAGGCTGTACAATGAGCAGTTCTTC. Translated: CSVDLSGRLYNEQFF.

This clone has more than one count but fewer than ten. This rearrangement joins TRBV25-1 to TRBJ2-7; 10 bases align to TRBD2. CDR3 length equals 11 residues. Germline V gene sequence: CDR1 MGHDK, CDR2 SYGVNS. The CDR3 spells CARTSGYEQYF. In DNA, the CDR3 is TGTGCAAGGACTAGCGGTTACGAGCAGTACTTC.

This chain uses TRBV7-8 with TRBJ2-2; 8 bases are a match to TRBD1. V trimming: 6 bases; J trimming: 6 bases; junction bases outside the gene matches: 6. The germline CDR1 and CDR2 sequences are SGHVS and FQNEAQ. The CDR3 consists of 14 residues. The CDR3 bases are TGTGCCAGCAGTGGGCAGGGGGCCGCCGGGGAGCTGTTTTTT. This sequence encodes CASSGQGAAGELFF. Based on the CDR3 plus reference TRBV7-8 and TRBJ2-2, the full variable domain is GAGVSQSPRYKVAKRGQDVALRCDPISGHVSLFWYQQALGQGPEFLTYFQNEAQLDKSGLPSDRFFAERPEGSVSTLKIQRTQQEDSAVYLCASSGQGAAGELFFGEGSRLTVL.

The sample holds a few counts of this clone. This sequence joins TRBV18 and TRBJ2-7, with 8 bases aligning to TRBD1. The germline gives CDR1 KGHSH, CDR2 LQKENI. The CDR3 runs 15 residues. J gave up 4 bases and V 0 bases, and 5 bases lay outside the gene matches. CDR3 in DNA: TGTGCCAGCTCACCACCGTTAGGGACAGGTTACGAGCAGTACTTC. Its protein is CASSPPLGTGYEQYF.

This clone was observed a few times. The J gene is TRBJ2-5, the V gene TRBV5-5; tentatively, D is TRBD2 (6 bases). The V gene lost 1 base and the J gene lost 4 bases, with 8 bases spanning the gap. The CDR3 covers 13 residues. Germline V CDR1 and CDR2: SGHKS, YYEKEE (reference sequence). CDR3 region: CASSLPGVETQYF. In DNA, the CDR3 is TGTGCCAGCAGCTTGCCGGGGGTAGAGACCCAGTACTTC.

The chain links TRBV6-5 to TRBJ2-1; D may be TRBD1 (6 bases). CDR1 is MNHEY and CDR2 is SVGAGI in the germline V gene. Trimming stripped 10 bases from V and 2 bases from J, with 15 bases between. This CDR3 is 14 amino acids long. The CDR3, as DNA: TGTGCCAAGGACCGGGACACTCCCTACAATGAGCAGTTCTTC. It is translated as CAKDRDTPYNEQFF.

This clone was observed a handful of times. Here the CDR3 DNA reads TGTGCCAGCAGCGCCCCGGGACAGGGGTACGAGCAGTACTTC. It codes for CASSAPGQGYEQYF. The rearrangement links TRBV5-4 to TRBJ2-7, with TRBD1 identical over 10 bases. The J segment lost 4 bases and the V segment lost 4 bases, leaving 5 bases of the junction unmatched. The CDR3 has 14 amino acids. CDR1 is SGHNT, CDR2 YYREEE, per germline (reference sequence).

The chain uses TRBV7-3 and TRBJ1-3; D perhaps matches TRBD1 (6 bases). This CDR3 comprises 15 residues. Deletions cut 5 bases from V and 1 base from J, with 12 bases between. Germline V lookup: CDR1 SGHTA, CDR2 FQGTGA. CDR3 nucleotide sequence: TGTGCCAGCAGCCTCGACAGGAGGTCTGGAAACACCATATATTTT. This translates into CASSLDRRSGNTIYF.

The CDR3 DNA follows: TGTGCCAGCAGCCCCGGACAGGGGGCAGATACGCAGTATTTT. This encodes CASSPGQGADTQYF. The chain combines TRBV9 with TRBJ2-3; 10 bases map to TRBD1. Germline CDR1 reads SGDLS; CDR2 reads YYNGEE. Losses at the gene ends were 4 bases for V and 4 bases for J; bases not matched to a gene: 3. There are 14 residues in the CDR3.

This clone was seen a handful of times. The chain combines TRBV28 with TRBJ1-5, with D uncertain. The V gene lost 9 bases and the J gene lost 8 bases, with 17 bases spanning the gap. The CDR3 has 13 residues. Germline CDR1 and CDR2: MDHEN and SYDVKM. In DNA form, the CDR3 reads TGTGCCAGTCGAATGGAGGGAATCAAGCCCCAGCATTTT. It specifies CASRMEGIKPQHF. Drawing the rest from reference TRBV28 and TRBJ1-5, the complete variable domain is DVKVTQSSRYLVKRTGEKVFLECVQDMDHENMFWYRQDPGLGLRLIYFSYDVKMKEKGDIPEGYSVSREKKERFSLILESASTNQTSMYLCASRMEGIKPQHFGDGTRLSIL.

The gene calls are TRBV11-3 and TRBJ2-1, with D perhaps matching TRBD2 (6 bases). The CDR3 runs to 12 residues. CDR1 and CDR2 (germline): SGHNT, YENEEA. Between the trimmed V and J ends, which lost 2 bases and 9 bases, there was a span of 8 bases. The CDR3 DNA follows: TGTGCCAGCAGCTTACCGGAGGGTGAGCAGTTCTTC. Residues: CASSLPEGEQFF.

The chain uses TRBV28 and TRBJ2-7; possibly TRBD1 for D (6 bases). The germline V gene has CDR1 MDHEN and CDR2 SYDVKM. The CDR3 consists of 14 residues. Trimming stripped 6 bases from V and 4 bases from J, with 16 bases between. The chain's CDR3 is CASRSNRVWYEQYF. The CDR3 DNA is TGTGCCAGCAGATCAAACAGGGTTTGGTACGAGCAGTACTTC.

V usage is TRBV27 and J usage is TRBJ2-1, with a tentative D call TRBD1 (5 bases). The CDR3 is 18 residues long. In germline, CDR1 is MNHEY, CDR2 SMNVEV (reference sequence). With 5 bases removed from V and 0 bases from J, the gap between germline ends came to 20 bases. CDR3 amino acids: CASSDLKGRGSSYNEQFF. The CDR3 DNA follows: TGTGCCAGCAGTGACCTTAAGGGAAGGGGTTCCTCCTACAATGAGCAGTTCTTC.